These T cell receptor beta chains were read from a single sample in a study of glioma-infiltrating T cells after dendritic cell vaccination. Clones were read by immunoSEQ multiplex PCR, and TCRdb kept only the in-frame ones, dropping some. The data hold fewer than 100,000 clones, with under 90% observed a single time. Specimen: blood, collected before dendritic cell vaccination. These receptors came from a human donor with glioblastoma. The CDR3 runs from the conserved cysteine through the conserved F or W. A D gene is named only where the DNA matches it firmly. The size of a clone is reported for some rows only, either as once, few or many, or as a class for expanded clones.

v_call	j_call	d_call	clone_size	cdr3_nt	cdr3_aa
TRBV9	TRBJ2-7	TRBD1	-	TGTGCCAGCAGCGCGGACAGGGGGACCTACTACGAGCAGTACTTC	CASSADRGTYYEQYF
TRBV28	TRBJ2-2	TRBD1	-	TGTGCCACCTCGACAGGGGGCTACACCGGGGAGCTGTTTTTT	CATSTGGYTGELFF
TRBV4-3	TRBJ1-5	-	few	TGCGCCAGCAGCCAAGAAGGACAGACTAGCAATCAGCCCCAGCATTTT	CASSQEGQTSNQPQHF
TRBV5-1	TRBJ2-5	-	-	TGCGCCAGCAGCTTGGGGGCCGACCAAGAGACCCAGTACTTC	CASSLGADQETQYF
TRBV6-1	TRBJ1-5	-	-	TGTGCCACCGGCCGGGCCCGGGATAGCAATCAGCCCCAGCATTTT	CATGRARDSNQPQHF
TRBV19	TRBJ1-1	-	-	TGTGCCAGTAGTAGGAGGGCAGAGAGGAACACTGAAGCTTTCTTT	CASSRRAERNTEAFF
TRBV7-9	TRBJ2-3	TRBD1	-	TGTGCCAGCAGTCACAGGGGAGTCACAGATACGCAGTATTTT	CASSHRGVTDTQYF
TRBV27	TRBJ2-5	-	-	TGTGCCAGCAGTTCACAAGAGACCCAGTACTTC	CASSSQETQYF
TRBV29-1	TRBJ2-2	-	-	TGCAGCGGAGAACAGCACACCGGGGAGCTGTTTTTT	CSGEQHTGELFF
TRBV28	TRBJ2-7	-	-	TGTGCCAGCAGTCGACAGGACTACGAGCAGTACTTC	CASSRQDYEQYF
TRBV6-1	TRBJ2-7	TRBD1	-	TGTGCCAGCAGGATCGGGACAGGGTCCTACGAGCAGTACTTC	CASRIGTGSYEQYF
TRBV18	TRBJ2-1	-	-	TGTGCCAGCTCACCACCGGACAGAACTTACAATGAGCAGTTCTTC	CASSPPDRTYNEQFF
TRBV6-1	TRBJ1-6	-	-	TGTGCCAGCAGAGTGGGGCTCGATAATTCACCCCTCCACTTT	CASRVGLDNSPLHF
TRBV6-1	TRBJ1-6	-	-	TGTGCCAGCAGTGATCGAGAAGCCGCCAATTCACCCCTCCACTTT	CASSDREAANSPLHF
TRBV9	TRBJ2-1	-	-	TGTGCCAGCAGCGCCCTAAGCTCCTACAATGAGCAGTTCTTC	CASSALSSYNEQFF
TRBV28	TRBJ2-3	-	-	TGTGCCAGCAGTGGGGGAGGAACTAGCACAGATACGCAGTATTTT	CASSGGGTSTDTQYF
TRBV2	TRBJ2-1	-	-	TGTGCCAGCAGCGTACAGGGTACTGAGCAGTTCTTC	CASSVQGTEQFF
TRBV28	TRBJ2-7	TRBD1	-	TGTGCCAGCAGGACAGGGAGTCGGGCCTACGAGCAGTACTTC	CASRTGSRAYEQYF
TRBV7-2	TRBJ1-6	-	-	TGTGCCAGCAGCTTAGTAGCGGATTCACCCCTCCACTTT	CASSLVADSPLHF
TRBV5-6	TRBJ2-2	TRBD2	few	TGTGCCAGCAGCTTCAGCGGGCTAGCGGGGACCGGGGAGCTGTTTTTT	CASSFSGLAGTGELFF
TRBV28	TRBJ1-2	-	-	TGTGCCACCATTCATCAGGAAACTAACTATGGCTACACCTTC	CATIHQETNYGYTF
TRBV27	TRBJ2-1	TRBD2	-	TGTGCCAGTCGAAGCGGGGGCCTCTCCTACAATGAGCAGTTCTTC	CASRSGGLSYNEQFF
TRBV7-9	TRBJ2-2	-	-	TGTGCCAGCACCCGGTTGAACACCGGGGAGCTGTTTTTT	CASTRLNTGELFF
TRBV5-1	TRBJ2-5	-	-	TGCGCCAGCAGCCGGGGGAACCAAGAGACCCAGTACTTC	CASSRGNQETQYF
TRBV7-9	TRBJ2-1	TRBD2	-	TGTGCCAGCAGTATTACTAGCGGGAGGGATAGGTTCTTC	CASSITSGRDRFF
TRBV11-2	TRBJ1-4	-	-	TGTGCCAGCAGTTCAGTTGGTACCTATGAAAAACTGTTTTTT	CASSSVGTYEKLFF
TRBV11-2	TRBJ2-1	-	-	TGTGCCAGCAGCTTAGGTGTAATCTCGGTACGGTTCTTC	CASSLGVISVRFF
TRBV7-2	TRBJ1-5	TRBD1	-	TGTGCCAGCAGCAGCGGCGGACAGGGACCTAATCAGCCCCAGCATTTT	CASSSGGQGPNQPQHF
TRBV6-6	TRBJ1-6	TRBD1	-	TGTGCCAGCAGCGGGACAGATAATTCACCCCTCCACTTT	CASSGTDNSPLHF
TRBV7-8	TRBJ1-1	-	-	TGTGCCAGCAGCTTAGTCTCGGGTTCTGAAGCTTTCTTT	CASSLVSGSEAFF
TRBV21-1	TRBJ2-5	-	-	TGTGCCAGCAGCAAAGGGGTCCTAGATAGGCAAGAGACCCAGTACTTC	CASSKGVLDRQETQYF
TRBV6-1	TRBJ2-7	TRBD1	once	TGTGCCAGCAGTCCCCCTGGGACAGGGCGGTACGAGCAGTACTTC	CASSPPGTGRYEQYF
TRBV27	TRBJ2-5	-	-	TGTGCCAGCAGTTTATCGTACAGCCAAGAGACCCAGTACTTC	CASSLSYSQETQYF
TRBV9	TRBJ1-4	-	-	TGTGCCAGCAGCCCAGGTATATATGAAAAACTGTTTTTT	CASSPGIYEKLFF
TRBV9	TRBJ1-1	-	-	TGTGCCAGCAGCGTAGTGGGCAGGGTGGACACTGAAGCTTTCTTT	CASSVVGRVDTEAFF
TRBV6-5	TRBJ2-5	-	-	TGTGCCAGCAGTTACCCGGGAGCAGAGACCCAGTACTTC	CASSYPGAETQYF
TRBV7-9	TRBJ1-2	-	-	TGTGCCAGCAGCTCCACCAACTGGACCGGGGGGACCTATGGCTACACCTTC	CASSSTNWTGGTYGYTF
TRBV19	TRBJ2-5	-	-	TGTGCCAGTAGCAGGGGTTCCCGGGAGACCCAGTACTTC	CASSRGSRETQYF
TRBV15	TRBJ2-7	-	-	TGTGCCACCAGCAGAAGGGCAGACGGGAGTGTAATCTACGAGCAGTACTTC	CATSRRADGSVIYEQYF
TRBV5-6	TRBJ2-1	TRBD1	-	TGTGCCAGCAGCTTTCGGACAGGGAGATTCTACAATGAGCAGTTCTTC	CASSFRTGRFYNEQFF
TRBV9	TRBJ1-3	-	-	TGTGCCAGCAGCGTTTTTATAGGGGCTGGAAACACCATATATTTT	CASSVFIGAGNTIYF
TRBV6-6	TRBJ2-7	TRBD2	-	TGTGCCAGCAGACTGGGACTAGCGGACGAGCAGTACTTC	CASRLGLADEQYF
TRBV7-9	TRBJ1-1	TRBD1	once	TGTGCCAGCAGCTTACCCGGGACAGTCCATAAGAACACTGAAGCTTTCTTT	CASSLPGTVHKNTEAFF
TRBV2	TRBJ1-4	-	-	TGTGGGTCCAGGTCTGTAAGTGAAAAACTGTTTTTT	CGSRSVSEKLFF
TRBV29-1	TRBJ2-4	-	-	TGCAGCGTTGAAGATCCACTCCTTCGGTCAAACATTCAGTACTTC	CSVEDPLLRSNIQYF
TRBV6-1	TRBJ1-2	-	-	TGTGCCAGCAGTGAAAGTCCGTCAGGCCTGGATGGCTACACCTTC	CASSESPSGLDGYTF
TRBV4-1	TRBJ1-4	TRBD1	-	TGCGCCAGCAGCCAAGGGACAGGGACCAATCCCATCCTTTTT	CASSQGTGTNPILF
TRBV4-1	TRBJ1-2	TRBD1	-	TGCGCCAGCAGCCAAGATAGGGGACAGATACTCTATGGCTACACCTTC	CASSQDRGQILYGYTF
TRBV2	TRBJ2-1	-	-	TGTGCCAGCAGTACCAACAGTTACAATGAGCAGTTCTTC	CASSTNSYNEQFF
TRBV7-9	TRBJ2-5	TRBD2	-	TGTGCCAGCAGCACACATAGCGGGGGGGATAACTTC	CASSTHSGGDNF
TRBV5-4	TRBJ1-2	-	-	TGTGCCAGCAAAGATGGGGCGCCCTATGGCTACACCTTC	CASKDGAPYGYTF
TRBV13	TRBJ1-5	-	-	TGTGCCAGCAGCTTTGGGAGTACAAGCAATCAGCCCCAGCATTTT	CASSFGSTSNQPQHF
TRBV18	TRBJ1-5	-	-	TGTGCCAGCTCACCACTCGCCGGGACAAGCAATCAGCCCCAGCATTTT	CASSPLAGTSNQPQHF
TRBV29-1	TRBJ2-1	TRBD1	-	TGCAGCGTTGGGGGACAGGGAGGCTACAATGAGCAGTTCTTC	CSVGGQGGYNEQFF
TRBV27	TRBJ1-6	-	once	TGTGCCAGCAGTACACCCGCTGGGGGGGGCAGCTCCTATAATTCACCCCTCCACTTT	CASSTPAGGGSSYNSPLHF
TRBV7-6	TRBJ2-7	-	-	TGTGCCAGCAGCGAACGACGGGGAGGTGCCTACGAGCAGTACTTC	CASSERRGGAYEQYF
TRBV4-1	TRBJ1-5	-	-	TGCGCCAGCAGCCAAGAATCGACAGGAAATCAGCCCCAGCATTTT	CASSQESTGNQPQHF
TRBV7-2	TRBJ2-7	-	-	TGTGCCAGCAGCTCGGGTGAGCAGTACTTC	CASSSGEQYF
TRBV2	TRBJ2-1	TRBD2	-	TGTGCCAGCAGTGATTTAGGCGGGAGGGGTAGCTCCTACAATGAGCAGTTCTTC	CASSDLGGRGSSYNEQFF